This entry concerns a single T cell receptor beta chain. Time point given: pretreatment peripheral blood. Locally advanced or metastatic urothelial carcinoma affected the patients. Synthetic TCR analog templates were added to each PCR reaction. TCRdb's copy holds only in-frame clones and misses some; the assay was immunoSEQ multiplex PCR. Found here are tens of thousands of clones, about 90% of them singletons; the top ten hold around 1.5%. This entry comes from a study of PD-L1 blockade in urothelial cancer. For the study at large: Blood was subjected to analysis at 3 weeks (second dose) and 6 weeks following treatment start. The median number of T cells present in blood samples was some 140,000.

CDR1 is SGHVS, CDR2 FQNEAQ, per germline. The CDR3 loop spans 15 amino acids. V shed 2 bases, J shed 5 bases, and the junction held 6 bases outside the gene matches. The chain carries TRBV7-8 and TRBJ2-3; TRBD1 matches at 8 bases. The receptor's source is a man aged 55 to 69 with urothelial cancer. Sample: PBMCs, taken around atezolizumab (anti-PD-L1) treatment. The CDR3 nucleotides read TGTGCCAGCAGCTTACCGGCAGGGGGCATAGATACGCAGTATTTT. It translates to CASSLPAGGIDTQYF.